Below are 3 T cell receptor beta chains sequenced from a single sample in a study of cytomegalovirus exposure and HLA in healthy donors. In the PCR, 60 Vbeta and 13 Jbeta primers were used. Sequenced by immunoSEQ multiplex PCR; TCRdb stores in-frame clones only, minus some. Seen here are about 110,000 clones, roughly three fifths observed once, and the top ten hold less than 4.5%. The sample taken for sequencing was PBMCs. Receptors originate from a man in his thirties or forties in good health and CMV-seropositive.

The chain uses TRBV7-2 and TRBJ2-7; 11 bases are a match to TRBD2. CDR1 and CDR2 (germline): SGHTA, FQGNSA. J gave up 7 bases and V 4 bases, and 9 bases lay outside the gene matches. This CDR3 comprises 15 residues. The CDR3 sequence: CASSSGLAVRIEQYF. The CDR3 nucleotides read TGTGCCAGCAGCTCGGGACTAGCGGTCCGCATAGAGCAGTACTTC.

V gene TRBV7-9 combines with J gene TRBJ1-1, with D perhaps TRBD1 (5 bases). The V and J ends lost 1 base and 6 bases respectively, with 12 bases between them. This CDR3 is 14 amino acids long. The germline V gene encodes CDR1 SEHNR and CDR2 FQNEAQ (reference sequence). The CDR3 coding sequence is TGTGCCAGCAGCTTAGAAGAGGGACTGGCTGAAGCTTTCTTT. Translating gives CASSLEEGLAEAFF.

The chain is built from TRBV7-9 and TRBJ2-1; tentative D call: TRBD2 (6 bases). Per the germline V gene, CDR1 is SEHNR and CDR2 is FQNEAQ (reference sequence). V lost 5 bases and J lost 8, with 19 bases in between. There are 15 residues in the CDR3. Here the CDR3 reads CASSNRAGSWDEQFF. The CDR3, as DNA: TGTGCCAGCAGCAATAGGGCGGGGAGTTGGGATGAGCAGTTCTTC.